A single sample gave rise to the 28 T cell receptor beta chains below, sequenced in a study of T-cell reconstitution after alpha-beta-depleted transplantation in children. TCRbeta library preparation incorporated unique molecular identifiers. TCRdb reprocessed the PCR reads with MiXCR, giving one entry per CDR3 protein. The sample gives 550,000 to 600,000 distinct CDR3 sequences, about 23% of which show up once; over 12% is in the top ten. The sequencing here drew on PBMCs, mostly from graft donor cells, taken 360 days after TCRalphabeta/CD19-depleted stem cell transplant. The source is a boy under three years old who had a stem cell transplant for acute myeloid leukemia, so the T cells may come from the graft donor.

This clonotype was observed a handful of times. The V call is TRBV4-3, the J call TRBJ2-7, with D possibly matching TRBD2 (6 bases). V lost 4 bases, J lost 7 bases, and 23 bases lay in between. Germline lookup yields CDR1 LGHNA and CDR2 YSLEER. The CDR3 consists of 16 residues. CDR3 coding DNA: TGCGCCAGCAGCCCAAGGTTGCGGGACTTACCTACTGAGCAGTACTTC. Its protein is CASSPRLRDLPTEQYF.

This clonotype was seen only a few times. The chain couples TRBV6-1 to TRBJ2-2, with D perhaps TRBD2 (5 bases). V was clipped by 7 bases and J by 2 bases, with 8 bases between them. This CDR3 contains 13 residues. The germline gives CDR1 MNHNS, CDR2 SASEGT. This CDR3 is CASKDSNTGELFF. As DNA, the CDR3 is TGTGCCAGCAAGGACTCTAACACCGGGGAGCTGTTTTTT.

This clonotype has a handful of counts. V and J are TRBV29-1 and TRBJ2-3; TRBD2 matches at 7 bases. V lost 6 bases to trimming and J lost 7 bases; unmatched junction nucleotides: 10. The V gene's germline CDR1 is SQVTM and CDR2 ANQGSEA. The CDR3 contains 13 residues. CDR3 loop: CSVGLETLNTQYF. The CDR3 nucleotides read TGCAGCGTCGGACTAGAGACGTTGAATACGCAGTATTTT.

The rearrangement joins TRBV25-1 to TRBJ2-1; a weak D match, TRBD2 (5 bases). The CDR3 sequence is 13 residues long. Trimming took 5 bases from V and 7 from J, leaving 12 bases between them. CDR1 MGHDK and CDR2 SYGVNS come from the germline V gene. The CDR3 bases are TGTGCCAGCAGTCTGACCTGGGAGAATGAGCAGTTCTTC. Encoded protein: CASSLTWENEQFF.

The V call is TRBV28, the J call TRBJ2-7; TRBD2 matches at 7 bases. The CDR3 contains 16 residues. J lost 4 bases, V lost 6 bases, and 15 bases had no gene match. Germline V gives CDR1 MDHEN, CDR2 SYDVKM. Written as DNA, the CDR3 is TGTGCCAGCAGCCCCACATCCGGGACTACTAATTACGAGCAGTACGTC. Translated: CASSPTSGTTNYEQYV.

The chain uses TRBV6-5 and TRBJ1-1, with a possible D match to TRBD1 (5 bases). Germline V gene sequence: CDR1 MNHEY, CDR2 SVGAGI. CDR3 length: 15 residues. V lost 2 bases and J 5 bases, leaving 15 bases between the germline ends. The CDR3 is CASSYGTGGGTEAFF. Written as DNA, the CDR3 is TGTGCCAGCAGTTACGGGACCGGGGGGGGGACTGAAGCTTTCTTT.

This clonotype was found a few times. The chain couples TRBV20-1 to TRBJ1-5; D is uncertain. The CDR3 has 13 amino acids. Germline loops: CDR1 DFQATT, CDR2 SNEGSKA (reference sequence). V was shortened by 1 base and J by 9 bases, with 13 bases between the two germline ends. The CDR3 loop is CSARGRIDGPQHF. The DNA of the CDR3 is TGCAGTGCTAGAGGCAGGATAGATGGGCCCCAGCATTTT.

This clonotype was observed a handful of times. The chain uses TRBV24-1 and TRBJ2-2; 7 bases map to TRBD1. CDR3 size: 16 residues. V dropped 4 bases and J dropped 7; count of bases not matched to a gene: 11. Germline assignment: CDR1 KGHDR and CDR2 SFDVKD. CDR3 DNA: TGTGCCACCAGTGACCCCGGGACAGTGCGACACGGGGAGCTGTTTTTT. Its translation: CATSDPGTVRHGELFF.

The chain has TRBV5-1 and TRBJ2-7; a weak D match, TRBD1 (6 bases). The CDR3 consists of 13 residues. V dropped 0 bases and J dropped 6 bases, with 10 bases sitting between them. CDR1 SGHRS and CDR2 YFSETQ come from the germline V gene. The CDR3 region has the DNA TGCGCCAGCAGCTTGGAATGGGGGCGCGAGCAGTACGTC. Residues: CASSLEWGREQYV.

The count of this clonotype is one. The chain links TRBV12-3 or TRBV12-4 to TRBJ1-5; TRBD1 might be the D (6 bases). The CDR3 covers 14 residues. V shed 2 bases and J shed 4 bases, with 9 bases lying between them. The CDR3 DNA reads TGTGCCAGCAGTTTAACAGGGACTAATCAGCCCCAGCATTTT. Its protein is CASSLTGTNQPQHF.

Ten or more counts support this clonotype. The chain's CDR3 is CAITPGGINTDTQYF. The DNA of the CDR3 is TGTGCCATCACCCCTGGAGGGATTAACACAGATACGCAGTATTTT. The V call is TRBV10-3, the J call TRBJ2-3, with D possibly being TRBD2 (6 bases). Germline V CDR1 and CDR2: ENHRY, SYGVKD. The V end was cut by 7 bases, the J end by 2 bases, with 16 bases between. The CDR3 spans 15 residues.

This clonotype showed up many times. V is TRBV20-1 and J is TRBJ1-5, with D unresolved. CDR3 length: 14 amino acids. V was clipped by 2 bases and J by 0 bases, with 8 bases between them. Germline CDR1 is DFQATT and CDR2 is SNEGSKA (reference sequence). The DNA for the CDR3 is TGCAGTGCTAGACGCCGATATAGCAATCAGCCCCAGCATTTT. This translates into CSARRRYSNQPQHF.

The chain joins TRBV7-7 to TRBJ2-5, with TRBD2 as a possible D gene (6 bases). Trimming left V 1 base short and J 4 bases short, with 13 bases between. Germline V CDR1 and CDR2: SSHAT, FNYEAQ (reference sequence). There are 15 residues in the CDR3. In DNA form, the CDR3 reads TGTGCCAGCAGCTTAGAGGGATACGGGGGAGAGACCCAGTACTTC. Protein product: CASSLEGYGGETQYF.

This clonotype was counted ten times or more. This rearrangement joins TRBV12-3 or TRBV12-4 to TRBJ2-1; D is perhaps TRBD1 (6 bases). The ends were cut back, 3 bases at V and 0 bases at J, with 9 bases in the middle. The CDR3 is 15 residues long. CDR3 region: CASSFEDSSYNEQFF. The CDR3 DNA reads as TGTGCCAGCAGTTTTGAGGACAGCTCCTACAATGAGCAGTTCTTC.

The chain recombines TRBV12-3 or TRBV12-4 with TRBJ2-2, with D unclear. Trimming removed 2 bases from V and 5 bases from J, with 6 bases in between. The CDR3 runs to 13 residues. The CDR3 DNA reads as TGTGCCAGCAGTTTACCCCAAACCGGGGAGCTGTTTTTT. As protein: CASSLPQTGELFF.

A few counts support this clonotype. The chain uses TRBV6-1 and TRBJ1-1, with D possibly being TRBD1 (5 bases). Trimming took 5 bases from V and 1 from J, leaving 11 bases between them. The germline CDR1 and CDR2 sequences are MNHNS and SASEGT. This CDR3 is 14 amino acids long. CDR3: CASSRWRGNTEAFF. In DNA form, the CDR3 reads TGTGCCAGCAGTCGGTGGAGGGGGAACACTGAAGCTTTCTTT.

This clonotype occurred a few times. The chain has TRBV20-1 and TRBJ2-3, with no clear D. This CDR3 has 11 amino acids. The V gene lost 3 bases and the J gene lost 7 bases, with 8 bases spanning the gap. CDR1 is DFQATT and CDR2 is SNEGSKA in the germline V gene (reference sequence). The CDR3 DNA reads as TGCAGTGCTAGTGTCTTTCATACGCAGTATTTT. It encodes CSASVFHTQYF.

Details on this clonotype: This CDR3 fails to terminate in the conserved phenylalanine or tryptophan, so it likely reflects a read error. The chain employs TRBV5-4 and TRBJ2-2; D not resolved. This CDR3 has 15 amino acids. V was pared by 3 bases and J by 0 bases, with 9 bases between. Germline CDR1 is SGHNT and CDR2 is YYREEE (reference sequence). The CDR3 DNA follows: TGTGCCAGCAGCTCCGCCATAGCGAACACCGGGGAGCTGTTTTTG. Its translation is CASSSAIANTGELFL.

This clonotype was observed a few times. The chain uses TRBV5-6 and TRBJ2-5; the match to TRBD1 covers 8 bases. Losses at the gene ends were 3 bases for V and 1 base for J; bases not matched to a gene: 5. This CDR3 has 15 amino acids. Germline V gene sequence: CDR1 SGHDT, CDR2 YYEEEE. CDR3 DNA: TGTGCCAGCAGCTCGGACAGGGCTTTCCAAGAGACCCAGTACTTC. Translation gives CASSSDRAFQETQYF.

This clonotype was observed a few times. The chain is built from TRBV5-1 and TRBJ2-3; 7 bases are a match to TRBD1. The CDR3 spans 17 residues. The ends lost 1 base at V and 0 bases at J; junction bases unmatched: 8. The germline V gene has CDR1 SGHRS and CDR2 YFSETQ. This chain's CDR3 is CASSLTRTGLSTDTQYF. As DNA, the CDR3 is TGCGCCAGCAGCTTGACTCGGACAGGACTTAGCACAGATACGCAGTATTTT.

At least ten counts were recorded for this clonotype. The V gene is TRBV11-2, the J gene TRBJ2-1; D is possibly TRBD1 (5 bases). There are 18 residues in the CDR3. CDR1 and CDR2 from the germline V gene are SGHAT and FQNNGV. V lost 4 bases, J lost 2 bases, and 21 bases lay in between. The CDR3 here is CASSSHAPGFLAYNEQFF. The CDR3 DNA is TGTGCCAGCAGCTCACACGCTCCAGGGTTTTTGGCCTACAATGAGCAGTTCTTC.

The chain combines TRBV3-1 with TRBJ2-5; TRBD2 might be the D (6 bases). V gave up 1 base and J gave up 4 bases, with 10 bases separating them. In germline, CDR1 is LGHDT, CDR2 YNNKEL (reference sequence). This CDR3 is built from 14 residues. CDR3 bases: TGTGCCAGCAGCCAAGGACTAGTGGGAGAGACCCAGTACTTC. Protein sequence: CASSQGLVGETQYF.

On this clonotype: A much larger clone is a single base away; this may be a read error. J is TRBJ2-1 and V is TRBV2; D unclear. From germline, CDR1 is SNHLY and CDR2 FYNNEI. The CDR3 runs 10 residues. V was pared by 4 bases and J by 8 bases, with 3 bases between. As DNA, the CDR3 is TGTGCCAGCAGTGTCGATGAGCAGTTCTTC. It codes for CASSVDEQFF.

A few counts support this clonotype. The chain carries TRBV19 and TRBJ2-1; D is perhaps TRBD1 (6 bases). Germline V lookup: CDR1 LNHDA, CDR2 SQIVND (reference sequence). Trimming left V 7 bases short and J 4 bases short, with 14 bases between. The CDR3 covers 14 residues. The CDR3 nucleotides are TGTGCCAGTAAGGACAGAGGAGGTTACAATGAGCAGTTCTTC. It is translated as CASKDRGGYNEQFF.

Only a few counts were recorded for this clonotype. The chain links TRBV12-3 or TRBV12-4 to TRBJ1-5; D may be TRBD1 (5 bases). V lost 5 bases, J lost 7 bases, and 12 bases lay in between. The CDR3 is made up of 13 amino acids. For the CDR3, the DNA is TGTGCCAGCAGTCGGGGGAGCGGACAGCCCCAGCATTTT. This gives the protein CASSRGSGQPQHF.

This chain joins TRBV4-1 and TRBJ2-1, with 8 bases fitting TRBD1. CDR1 is MGHRA and CDR2 is YSYEKL in the germline V gene. The CDR3 loop spans 15 amino acids. The V gene end was trimmed by 3 bases and the J gene end by 2 bases; junction bases not matched to a gene: 3. CDR3 DNA sequence: TGCGCCAGCAGCCACGGCAGGGGGCCCTACAATGAGCAGTTCTTC. This sequence encodes CASSHGRGPYNEQFF.

The chain combines TRBV20-1 with TRBJ2-7; 9 nucleotides agree with TRBD1. Germline V gene sequence: CDR1 DFQATT, CDR2 SNEGSKA (reference sequence). Trimming at V came to 2 bases and at J to 10 bases, leaving 6 bases not matched to a gene. The CDR3 covers 12 residues. The CDR3 protein is CSARRDREGQYV. For the CDR3, the DNA is TGCAGTGCTAGAAGGGACAGGGAGGGCCAGTACGTC.

This clonotype was recorded a few times. The chain is built from TRBV20-1 and TRBJ1-5, with a weak D call TRBD1 (5 bases). CDR1 is DFQATT and CDR2 is SNEGSKA in the germline V gene (reference sequence). V lost 4 bases and J lost 2, with 18 bases in between. This CDR3 has 16 amino acids. CDR3 protein: CSANSARSGGNQPQHF. CDR3 bases: TGCAGTGCTAACTCCGCCAGGTCGGGGGGCAATCAGCCCCAGCATTTT.